This is a list of T cell receptor beta chains from one sample in a study of cytomegalovirus exposure and HLA in healthy donors. Using immunoSEQ multiplex PCR, the repertoire was profiled, and TCRdb retains in-frame clones only, with some absent. The sample has about 57,000 clones, around 83% seen once. Sequencing input: PBMCs. Receptor source: a man aged 25 to 40 in good health and CMV-seronegative. Each CDR3 is given with its conserved first and last residue. A D gene is named only where the DNA matches it firmly. For some rows the clone size is stated as once, few or many, or as a class when expanded; others skip it.

abundance	v_gene	j_gene	d_gene	CDR3aa	CDR3nt
once	TRBV6-1	TRBJ2-3	-	CASSGPGHSTDTQYF	TGTGCCAGCAGTGGACCGGGACATAGCACAGATACGCAGTATTTT
-	TRBV4-3	TRBJ2-6	TRBD2	CASSQELAGGLGANVLTF	TGCGCCAGCAGCCAGGAACTAGCGGGAGGTTTAGGGGCCAACGTCCTGACTTTC
-	TRBV15	TRBJ2-1	-	CATSTSLDEQFF	TGTGCCACCAGCACTAGCCTCGATGAGCAGTTCTTC
-	TRBV13	TRBJ2-7	-	CASSYTRGSKPYEQYF	TGTGCCAGCAGCTATACTCGGGGGTCGAAGCCCTACGAGCAGTACTTC
-	TRBV27	TRBJ2-3	TRBD2	CASSPGLAGPNTDTQYF	TGTGCCAGCAGTCCGGGACTAGCGGGGCCCAACACAGATACGCAGTATTTT
-	TRBV15	TRBJ2-1	-	CATSRARNEQFF	TGTGCCACCAGCAGAGCGCGCAATGAGCAGTTCTTC
-	TRBV18	TRBJ2-7	TRBD1	CASSPRTGVDEQYF	TGTGCCAGCTCACCACGCACAGGGGTGGACGAGCAGTACTTC
-	TRBV19	TRBJ2-3	TRBD2	CASSISGREGDTQYF	TGTGCCAGTAGTATTAGCGGGAGGGAAGGGGATACGCAGTATTTT
-	TRBV9	TRBJ1-5	-	CASRCGDSRYSNQPQHF	TGTGCCAGCAGATGTGGTGACAGCCGGTATAGCAATCAGCCCCAGCATTTT
-	TRBV5-1	TRBJ2-7	TRBD1	CASSLPARDRAYEQYF	TGCGCCAGCAGCTTGCCTGCCCGGGACAGGGCGTACGAGCAGTACTTC
-	TRBV19	TRBJ2-3	-	CASSMEGLAGTDTQYF	TGTGCCAGTAGTATGGAGGGCCTAGCAGGCACAGATACGCAGTATTTT
-	TRBV18	TRBJ2-2	-	CASSPAGGYTGELFF	TGTGCCAGCTCACCAGCCGGGGGTTACACCGGGGAGCTGTTTTTT
-	TRBV6-6	TRBJ1-3	-	CASSPNRGAGGNTIYF	TGTGCCAGCAGTCCCAACCGCGGGGCGGGTGGAAACACCATATATTTT
-	TRBV6-4	TRBJ2-1	-	CASSAALASNEQFF	TGTGCCAGCAGCGCGGCGCTAGCGAGCAATGAGCAGTTCTTC
-	TRBV28	TRBJ1-5	TRBD1	CASSPGTVSNQPQHF	TGTGCCAGCAGTCCTGGGACAGTTAGCAATCAGCCCCAGCATTTT
-	TRBV6-5	TRBJ2-1	TRBD1	CASSTGQNEQFF	TGTGCCAGCAGTACGGGACAGAACGAGCAGTTCTTC
-	TRBV29-1	TRBJ2-3	-	CSVDRDPSTDTQYF	TGCAGCGTTGACAGGGATCCTAGCACAGATACGCAGTATTTT
-	TRBV9	TRBJ2-7	-	CASSVGGYEQYF	TGTGCCAGCAGCGTAGGAGGATACGAGCAGTACTTC
once	TRBV6-1	TRBJ2-5	-	CASSRTAREQYF	TGTGCCAGCAGTCGGACAGCGCGGGAGCAGTACTTC
-	TRBV6-5	TRBJ1-6	-	CASSYWTPERSPLHF	TGTGCCAGCAGTTATTGGACACCCGAGAGGTCACCCCTCCACTTT
-	TRBV9	TRBJ2-1	TRBD2	CASSVGASGSAEQFF	TGTGCCAGCAGCGTAGGGGCTAGCGGGAGTGCTGAGCAGTTCTTC
-	TRBV7-6	TRBJ2-1	-	CASSLLSRGGVYNEQFF	TGTGCCAGCAGCTTACTGAGTAGGGGCGGGGTCTACAATGAGCAGTTCTTC
-	TRBV7-9	TRBJ2-1	TRBD2	CASSSELAGDYNEQFF	TGTGCCAGCAGCTCAGAACTAGCGGGGGACTACAATGAGCAGTTCTTC
-	TRBV7-2	TRBJ2-6	-	CASSSQGQTGANVLTF	TGTGCCAGCAGCTCCCAGGGGCAGACTGGGGCCAACGTCCTGACTTTC
-	TRBV29-1	TRBJ2-5	TRBD2	CSVELGTSVQETQYF	TGCAGCGTTGAGTTAGGGACTAGCGTACAAGAGACCCAGTACTTC
-	TRBV30	TRBJ2-1	TRBD2	CAWSGGRVNEQFF	TGTGCCTGGAGCGGCGGGAGAGTGAATGAGCAGTTCTTC
-	TRBV10-3	TRBJ2-7	TRBD1	CAIKGQGADEQYF	TGTGCCATCAAGGGACAGGGGGCGGACGAGCAGTACTTC
few	TRBV10-3	TRBJ1-1	-	CAITEQENTEAFF	TGTGCCATCACCGAACAGGAAAACACTGAAGCTTTCTTT
-	TRBV6-4	TRBJ2-3	TRBD2	CASSATGGTDTQYF	TGTGCCAGCAGTGCCACGGGAGGGACAGATACGCAGTATTTT
-	TRBV5-6	TRBJ1-6	-	CASSFEAGRGSPLHF	TGTGCCAGCAGCTTTGAGGCAGGGCGGGGATCACCCCTCCACTTT
-	TRBV9	TRBJ2-1	TRBD2	CASTPGLAYNEQFF	TGTGCCAGCACCCCGGGACTAGCCTACAATGAGCAGTTCTTC
-	TRBV15	TRBJ2-1	TRBD2	CATTSGGVYNEQFF	TGTGCCACCACTAGCGGGGGGGTATACAATGAGCAGTTCTTC
few	TRBV5-1	TRBJ1-2	-	CASSISGLYYGYTF	TGCGCCAGCAGTATTTCGGGACTGTACTATGGCTACACCTTC
-	TRBV5-1	TRBJ2-3	TRBD1	CASSLSSGGSTDTQYF	TGCGCCAGCAGCTTGTCTTCAGGGGGTAGCACAGATACGCAGTATTTT
once	TRBV7-2	TRBJ1-5	-	CASSSSSNQPQHF	TGTGCCAGCAGCTCATCCAGCAATCAGCCCCAGCATTTT
few	TRBV11-3	TRBJ2-3	TRBD2	CASSPGLATTDTQYF	TGTGCCAGCAGCCCCGGACTAGCGACCACAGATACGCAGTATTTT
-	TRBV9	TRBJ2-5	TRBD1	CASSTDRGWQETQYF	TGTGCCAGCAGCACGGACAGGGGGTGGCAAGAGACCCAGTACTTC
-	TRBV5-1	TRBJ1-2	-	CASSLEAGGKYGYTF	TGCGCCAGCAGCTTGGAAGCGGGCGGGAAATATGGCTACACCTTC
-	TRBV27	TRBJ2-5	TRBD1	CASNGQGETQYF	TGTGCCAGCAATGGACAGGGGGAGACCCAGTACTTC
-	TRBV15	TRBJ1-2	-	CATETVIRANYGYTF	TGTGCCACCGAAACCGTTATTCGGGCTAACTATGGCTACACCTTC
-	TRBV7-9	TRBJ1-1	TRBD1	CASSSGQGSLNTEAFF	TGTGCCAGCAGCTCGGGACAGGGGTCACTGAACACTGAAGCTTTCTTT
few	TRBV5-6	TRBJ1-1	-	CASSFGDTEAFF	TGTGCCAGCAGCTTCGGGGACACTGAAGCTTTCTTT
once	TRBV30	TRBJ2-1	-	CAWSGGGINEQFF	TGTGCCTGGAGCGGAGGTGGGATCAATGAGCAGTTCTTC
-	TRBV5-4	TRBJ2-7	TRBD2	CASSSREGSDEQYF	TGTGCCAGCAGCTCGCGGGAGGGTTCCGACGAGCAGTACTTC
-	TRBV5-1	TRBJ2-3	-	CASRRPGDQGTDTQYF	TGCGCCAGCAGACGCCCAGGGGACCAGGGCACAGATACGCAGTATTTT
-	TRBV11-2	TRBJ1-1	-	CASSPWMGGWDTEAFF	TGTGCCAGCAGCCCCTGGATGGGGGGTTGGGACACTGAAGCTTTCTTT
-	TRBV18	TRBJ2-1	TRBD1	CASSDFGQDQLF	TGTGCCAGCTCAGATTTTGGACAGGACCAACTCTTC
-	TRBV5-5	TRBJ1-3	TRBD1	CASSSDRGTSGNTIYF	TGTGCCAGCAGCTCGGACAGGGGCACCTCTGGAAACACCATATATTTT
-	TRBV2	TRBJ1-2	-	CASVGQNYGYTF	TGTGCCAGCGTAGGACAGAACTATGGCTACACCTTC
-	TRBV7-8	TRBJ2-5	TRBD2	CASSPVAGGAETQYF	TGTGCCAGCAGCCCGGTAGCGGGAGGGGCGGAGACCCAGTACTTC
-	TRBV9	TRBJ1-2	TRBD1	CASRAGQDPNYGYTF	TGTGCCAGCAGGGCGGGACAGGACCCTAACTATGGCTACACCTTC